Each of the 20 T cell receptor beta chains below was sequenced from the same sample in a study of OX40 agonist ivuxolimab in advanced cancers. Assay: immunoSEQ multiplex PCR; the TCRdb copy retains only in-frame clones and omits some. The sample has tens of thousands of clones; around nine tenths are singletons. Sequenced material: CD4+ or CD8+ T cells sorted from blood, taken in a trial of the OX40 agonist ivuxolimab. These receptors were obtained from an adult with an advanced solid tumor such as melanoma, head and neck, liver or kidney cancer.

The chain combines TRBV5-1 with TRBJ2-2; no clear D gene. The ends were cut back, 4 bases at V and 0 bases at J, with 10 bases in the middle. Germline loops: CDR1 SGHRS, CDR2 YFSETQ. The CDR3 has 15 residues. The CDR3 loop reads CASSPDISNTGELFF. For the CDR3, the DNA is TGCGCCAGCAGCCCAGACATATCGAACACCGGGGAGCTGTTTTTT.

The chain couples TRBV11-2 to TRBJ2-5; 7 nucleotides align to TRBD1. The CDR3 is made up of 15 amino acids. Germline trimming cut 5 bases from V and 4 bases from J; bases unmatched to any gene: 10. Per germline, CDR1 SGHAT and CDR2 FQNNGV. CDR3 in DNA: TGTGCCAGCAGCAGGGGACAGTTGCCTCGAGAGACCCAGTACTTC. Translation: CASSRGQLPRETQYF.

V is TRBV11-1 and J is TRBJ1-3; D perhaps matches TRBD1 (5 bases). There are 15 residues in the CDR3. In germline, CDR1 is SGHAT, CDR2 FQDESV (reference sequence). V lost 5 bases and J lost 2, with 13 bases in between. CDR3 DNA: TGTGCCAGCAGCCTACAGGATCCCCCTGGAAACACCATATATTTT. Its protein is CASSLQDPPGNTIYF.

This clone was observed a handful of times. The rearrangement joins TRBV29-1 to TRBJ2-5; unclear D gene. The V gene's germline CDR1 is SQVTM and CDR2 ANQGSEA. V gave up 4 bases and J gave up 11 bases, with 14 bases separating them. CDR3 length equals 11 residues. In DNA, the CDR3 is TGCAGCGTTGCAGGACCTAAAATTCAGTACTTC. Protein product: CSVAGPKIQYF. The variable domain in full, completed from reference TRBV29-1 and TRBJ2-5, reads SAVISQKPSRDICQRGTSLTIQCQVDSQVTMMFWYRQQPGQSLTLIATANQGSEATYESGFVIDKFPISRPNLTFSTLTVSNMSPEDSSIYLCSVAGPKIQYFGPGTRLLVL.

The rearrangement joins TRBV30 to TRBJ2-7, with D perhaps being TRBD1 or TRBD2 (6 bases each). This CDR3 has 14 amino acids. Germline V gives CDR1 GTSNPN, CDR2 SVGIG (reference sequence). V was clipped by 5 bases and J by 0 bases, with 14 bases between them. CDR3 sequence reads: CAWQPRGPSYEQYF. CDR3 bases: TGTGCCTGGCAGCCCCGGGGGCCCTCCTACGAGCAGTACTTC.

CDR3: CASSRGTGTGGAKLFF. The CDR3 bases are TGTGCCAGCAGTCGTGGTACCGGGACAGGGGGCGCAAAACTGTTTTTT. The chain joins TRBV28 to TRBJ1-4; 12 bases fit TRBD1. The CDR3 runs 16 residues. J was trimmed by 10 bases and V by 5 bases; bases with no gene match: 11. Germline assignment: CDR1 MDHEN and CDR2 SYDVKM.

CDR3 in amino acids: CAWTAGQQTEKLFF. The CDR3 bases are TGTGCCTGGACAGCGGGACAGCAAACCGAAAAACTGTTTTTT. The chain has TRBV30 and TRBJ1-4; 7 nucleotides align to TRBD1. V dropped 4 bases and J dropped 8; count of bases not matched to a gene: 10. CDR3 length: 14 residues. The germline CDR1 and CDR2 sequences are GTSNPN and SVGIG (reference sequence).

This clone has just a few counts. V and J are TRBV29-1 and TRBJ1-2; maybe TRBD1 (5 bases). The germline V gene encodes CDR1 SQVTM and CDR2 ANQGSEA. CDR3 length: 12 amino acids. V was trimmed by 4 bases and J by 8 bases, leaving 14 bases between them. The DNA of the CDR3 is TGCAGCGTTGGGGAGGGACGGGTAGGCTACACCTTC. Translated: CSVGEGRVGYTF.

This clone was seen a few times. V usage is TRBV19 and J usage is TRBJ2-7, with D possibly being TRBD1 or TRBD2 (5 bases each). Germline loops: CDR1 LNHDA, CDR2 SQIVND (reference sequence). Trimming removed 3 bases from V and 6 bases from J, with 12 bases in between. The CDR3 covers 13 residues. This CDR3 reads CASSILRGTEQYF. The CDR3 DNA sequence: TGTGCCAGTAGTATCCTGAGGGGTACCGAGCAGTACTTC.

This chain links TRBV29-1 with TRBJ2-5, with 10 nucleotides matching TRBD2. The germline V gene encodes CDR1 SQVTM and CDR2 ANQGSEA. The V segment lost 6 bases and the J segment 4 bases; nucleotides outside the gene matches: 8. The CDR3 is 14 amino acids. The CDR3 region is CSVSLAGLGETQYF. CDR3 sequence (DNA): TGCAGCGTATCACTAGCGGGACTGGGAGAGACCCAGTACTTC.

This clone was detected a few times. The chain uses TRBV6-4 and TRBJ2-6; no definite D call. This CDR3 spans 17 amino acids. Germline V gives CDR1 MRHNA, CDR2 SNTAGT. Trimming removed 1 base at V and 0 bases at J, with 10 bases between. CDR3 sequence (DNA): TGTGCCAGCAGTGACTTTGGCTCCGGCTCTGGGGCCAACGTCCTGACTTTC. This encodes CASSDFGSGSGANVLTF.

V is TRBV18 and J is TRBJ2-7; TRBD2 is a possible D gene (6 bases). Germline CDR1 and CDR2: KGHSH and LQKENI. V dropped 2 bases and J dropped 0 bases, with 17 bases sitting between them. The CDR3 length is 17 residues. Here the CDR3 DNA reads TGTGCCAGCTCACCAGCCCGGCAGGGAGGAGACTCCTACGAGCAGTACTTC. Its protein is CASSPARQGGDSYEQYF.

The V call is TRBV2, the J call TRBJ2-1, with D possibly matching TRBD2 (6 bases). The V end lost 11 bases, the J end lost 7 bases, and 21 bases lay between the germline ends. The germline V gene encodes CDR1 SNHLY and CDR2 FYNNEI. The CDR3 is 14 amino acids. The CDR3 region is CASQSRAGRNEQFF. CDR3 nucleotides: TGTGCCTCCCAGAGTAGGGCTGGGAGGAATGAGCAGTTCTTC.

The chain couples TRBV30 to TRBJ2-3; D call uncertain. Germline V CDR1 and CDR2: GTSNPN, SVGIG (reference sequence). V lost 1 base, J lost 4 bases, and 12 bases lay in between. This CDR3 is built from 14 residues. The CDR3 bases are TGTGCCTGGAGTGAAGGCGTAGTGGCAGATACGCAGTATTTT. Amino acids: CAWSEGVVADTQYF.

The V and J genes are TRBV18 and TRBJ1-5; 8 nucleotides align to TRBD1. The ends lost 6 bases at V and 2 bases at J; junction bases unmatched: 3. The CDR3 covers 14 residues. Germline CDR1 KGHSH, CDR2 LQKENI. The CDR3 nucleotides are TGTGCCAGCTCTCCGACAGGGGGCAATCAGCCCCAGCATTTT. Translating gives CASSPTGGNQPQHF.

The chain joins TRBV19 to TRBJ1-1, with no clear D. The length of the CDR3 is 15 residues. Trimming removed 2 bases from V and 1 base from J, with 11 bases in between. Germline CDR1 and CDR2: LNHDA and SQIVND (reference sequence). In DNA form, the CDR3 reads TGTGCCAGTAGTATAAGTCTGGTTTCGAACACTGAAGCTTTCTTT. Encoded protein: CASSISLVSNTEAFF.

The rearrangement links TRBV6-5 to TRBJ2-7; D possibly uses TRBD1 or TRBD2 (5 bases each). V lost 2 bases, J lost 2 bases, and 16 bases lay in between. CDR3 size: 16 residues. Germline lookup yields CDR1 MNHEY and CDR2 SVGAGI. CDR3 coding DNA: TGTGCCAGCAGTTACGCCCGGGACCGTCCTACCTACGAGCAGTACTTC. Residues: CASSYARDRPTYEQYF.

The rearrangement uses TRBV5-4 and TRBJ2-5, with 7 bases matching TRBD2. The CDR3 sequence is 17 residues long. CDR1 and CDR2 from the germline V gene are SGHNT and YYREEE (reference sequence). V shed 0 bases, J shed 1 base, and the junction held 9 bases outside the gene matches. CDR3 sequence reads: CASSLGPWGRAQETQYF. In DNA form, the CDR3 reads TGTGCCAGCAGCTTGGGTCCCTGGGGGAGGGCCCAAGAGACCCAGTACTTC.

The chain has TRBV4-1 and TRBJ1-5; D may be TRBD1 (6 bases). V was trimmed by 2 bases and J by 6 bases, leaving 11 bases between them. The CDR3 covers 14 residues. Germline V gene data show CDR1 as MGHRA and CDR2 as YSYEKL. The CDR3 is CASSQNRAFQPQHF. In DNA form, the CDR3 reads TGCGCCAGCAGCCAAAACAGGGCTTTTCAGCCCCAGCATTTT.

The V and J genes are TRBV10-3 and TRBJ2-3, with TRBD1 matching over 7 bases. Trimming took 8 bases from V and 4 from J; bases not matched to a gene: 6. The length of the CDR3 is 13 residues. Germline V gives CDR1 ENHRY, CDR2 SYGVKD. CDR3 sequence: CAIQEGAPDTQYF. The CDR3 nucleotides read TGTGCCATCCAAGAGGGGGCCCCAGATACGCAGTATTTT.